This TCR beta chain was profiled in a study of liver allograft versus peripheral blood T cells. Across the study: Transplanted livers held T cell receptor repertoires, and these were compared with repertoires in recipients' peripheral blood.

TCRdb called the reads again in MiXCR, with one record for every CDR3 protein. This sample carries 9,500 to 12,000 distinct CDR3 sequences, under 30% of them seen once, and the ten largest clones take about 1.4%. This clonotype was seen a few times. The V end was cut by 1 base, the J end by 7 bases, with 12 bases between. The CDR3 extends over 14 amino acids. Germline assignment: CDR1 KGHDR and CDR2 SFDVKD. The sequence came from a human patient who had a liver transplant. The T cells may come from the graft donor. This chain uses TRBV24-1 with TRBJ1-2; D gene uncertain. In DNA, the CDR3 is TGTGCCACCAGTGATTTCACGAGGGCCCTTGGCTACACCTTC. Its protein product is CATSDFTRALGYTF.